Below are 5 T cell receptor beta chains sequenced from a single sample in a study of T cells in localized non-small cell lung cancer. Assay used: immunoSEQ multiplex PCR; TCRdb lists only in-frame clones, some missing. Among tens of thousands of clones listed, approximately 87% were seen once. Here the sequenced sample was peripheral blood, taken before any cancer treatment. These receptors all stem from a male donor older than 55 with stage III squamous cell lung carcinoma.

This rearrangement joins TRBV11-2 to TRBJ2-3; D remains ambiguous. Germline assignment: CDR1 SGHAT and CDR2 FQNNGV. This CDR3 spans 14 amino acids. The germline V and J ends were trimmed by 0 bases and 4 bases, with 8 bases remaining between them. CDR3 protein: CASSLERLPDTQYF. CDR3 nucleotides: TGTGCCAGCAGCTTAGAAAGGTTGCCAGATACGCAGTATTTT.

This clone has a single count. The chain joins TRBV7-8 to TRBJ2-2, with a tentative D call TRBD1 (5 bases). The CDR3 has 13 residues. Trimming pared 8 bases from V and 6 bases from J, leaving 13 bases between. Germline V gives CDR1 SGHVS, CDR2 FQNEAQ. This CDR3 is CASGQAGSGELFF. For the CDR3, the DNA is TGTGCCAGCGGGCAGGCAGGGTCCGGGGAGCTGTTTTTT.

The gene calls are TRBV5-8 and TRBJ2-1, with 8 bases that match TRBD2. CDR1 is SGHTS and CDR2 is YDEGEE in the germline V gene. After removal of 6 bases from V and 8 bases from J, the junction contained 10 bases not matched to a gene. The CDR3 is 14 amino acids. The CDR3 bases are TGTGCCAGCATTTCCGGGACTAGTGTCTATGAGCAGTTCTTC. Amino acid sequence: CASISGTSVYEQFF.

The chain links TRBV7-9 to TRBJ1-4, with D perhaps matching TRBD1 (5 bases). Looked up from germline, CDR1 is SEHNR and CDR2 is FQNEAQ (reference sequence). The V end was cut by 5 bases, the J end by 8 bases, with 18 bases between. This CDR3 has 15 residues. The CDR3 DNA is TGTGCCAGCAGCCTATGGGGCGCCCGAGGAGAAAAACTGTTTTTT. It specifies CASSLWGARGEKLFF.

V is TRBV5-1 and J is TRBJ1-1; 8 positions agree with TRBD1. Germline values: CDR1 SGHRS, CDR2 YFSETQ. The CDR3 has 15 residues. With 2 bases clipped from V and 0 bases from J, the junction kept 3 bases outside the gene matches. In nucleotides, the CDR3 is TGCGCCAGCAGCTTCACAGGGGGGTTGAACACTGAAGCTTTCTTT. This sequence encodes CASSFTGGLNTEAFF.